This TCR beta chain was retrieved from a study of CD8 T cells in ankylosing spondylitis. Whole-study findings and limits: What seemed typical of ankylosing spondylitis blood was a TCR beta motif built from eight highly homologous variants. There was reportedly significant enrichment of clones that were disease-linked in matched ankylosing spondylitis synovial fluid. Clones linked to disease, bearing a CD8+ phenotype, were relatively rare in peripheral blood. Several of the motif variants were reported before in synovial fluid and blood from reactive arthritis.

This clonotype was counted at least ten times. Its antigen remains unknown. TCR beta libraries were made by quantitative 5'-RACE with molecular barcodes. In TCRdb, the 5' RACE reads were re-called with MiXCR into one record per CDR3 protein. The sample records some 800,000 distinct CDR3 sequences, about 12% being singletons. This clonotype was obtained from a male donor with ankylosing spondylitis. The sequencing input was blood, either unsorted or a sorted T cell fraction (not recorded which).

CDR3 sequence: CATSSRTGYGYTF. The CDR3 DNA is TGTGCCACCAGCAGTCGGACAGGCTATGGCTACACCTTC. This chain connects TRBV15 to TRBJ1-2; 7 nucleotides agree with TRBD1. V was pared by 3 bases and J by 4 bases, with 2 bases of the junction left unmatched. The CDR3 spans 13 residues. The germline gives CDR1 LNHNV, CDR2 YYDKDF (reference sequence).